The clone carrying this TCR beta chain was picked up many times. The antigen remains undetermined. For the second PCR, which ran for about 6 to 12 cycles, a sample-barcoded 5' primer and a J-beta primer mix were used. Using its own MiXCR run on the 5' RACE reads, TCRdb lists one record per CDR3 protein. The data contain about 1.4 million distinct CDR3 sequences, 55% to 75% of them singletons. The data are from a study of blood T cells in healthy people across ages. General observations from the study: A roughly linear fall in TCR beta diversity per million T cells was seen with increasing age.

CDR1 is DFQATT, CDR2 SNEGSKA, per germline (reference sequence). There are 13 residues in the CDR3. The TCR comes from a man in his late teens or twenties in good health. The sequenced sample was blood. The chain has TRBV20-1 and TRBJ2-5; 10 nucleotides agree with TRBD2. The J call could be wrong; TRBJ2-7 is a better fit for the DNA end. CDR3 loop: CSARAGGPFEQYF. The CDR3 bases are TGCAGTGCCCGAGCGGGGGGGCCATTCGAGCAGTACTTC.